This T cell receptor (beta chain) stems from a study of blood T cell repertoires in COVID-19. Study context: Researchers got acute and convalescent COVID-19 samples from the United States, Italy and Spain. The analysed material was cDNA or gDNA that came from T cells, B-cell-depleted T cells, or PBMCs.

Original processing notes: Using reference gene primer amplification, nucleated cell counts were estimated. Generated by immunoSEQ multiplex PCR, the TCRdb table keeps only in-frame clones and is missing some. The V and J calls and clone size are taken from that table; D and trimming were inferred from the DNA. The profile shows about 200,000 clones, approximately 87% of them singletons. V was cut by 9 bases and J by 2 bases, with 8 bases left in between. There are 12 residues in the CDR3. Germline CDR1 and CDR2: MDHEN and SYDVKM. J is TRBJ2-1 and V is TRBV28, with D possibly being TRBD2 (5 bases). This sequence originates from a woman in her 70s with acute or convalescent COVID-19. The sequenced material came from peripheral blood. The CDR3 DNA reads as TGTGCCAGTACTAGGGCCTACAATGAGCAGTTCTTC. Its protein product is CASTRAYNEQFF.